This T cell receptor (beta chain) is from a study of control samples from healthy donors and cancer patients. This CDR3 is 16 amino acids long. CDR1 and CDR2 (germline): GTSNPN, SVGIG (reference sequence). The V end was cut by 4 bases, the J end by 3 bases, with 21 bases between. Assay: immunoSEQ multiplex PCR; the TCRdb copy retains only in-frame clones and omits some. The data contain 150,000 to 200,000 clones, around 93% of them singletons. This clone was detected only once. The V call is TRBV30, the J call TRBJ1-1; D is perhaps TRBD1 (5 bases). The TCR sequence derives from a man aged 18 to 30 in good health. Material: blood. This CDR3 is CAWTVPWGQGDTEAFF. The CDR3, as DNA: TGTGCCTGGACCGTCCCCTGGGGCCAAGGGGACACTGAAGCTTTCTTT.